This T cell receptor (beta chain) was obtained from a study of technical replicates of blood from a few donors. The CDR3 spans 15 residues. CDR1 and CDR2 from the germline V gene are SGHAT and FQNNGV. The V segment lost 1 base and the J segment 1 base; nucleotides outside the gene matches: 2. Sequencing was performed with immunoSEQ multiplex PCR; in TCRdb, only in-frame clones are kept and a portion is missing. The table lists tens of thousands of clones, roughly nine tenths of them singletons. This TCR was recovered from a human donor in good health. Some clones in this sample may be carry-over from other donors' samples. V and J are TRBV11-2 and TRBJ2-5; 8 bases are a match to TRBD1. Sample: PBMCs. The CDR3 DNA follows: TGTGCCAGCAGCTTAGTCGGGACAGGCCAAGAGACCCAGTACTTC. Protein: CASSLVGTGQETQYF.